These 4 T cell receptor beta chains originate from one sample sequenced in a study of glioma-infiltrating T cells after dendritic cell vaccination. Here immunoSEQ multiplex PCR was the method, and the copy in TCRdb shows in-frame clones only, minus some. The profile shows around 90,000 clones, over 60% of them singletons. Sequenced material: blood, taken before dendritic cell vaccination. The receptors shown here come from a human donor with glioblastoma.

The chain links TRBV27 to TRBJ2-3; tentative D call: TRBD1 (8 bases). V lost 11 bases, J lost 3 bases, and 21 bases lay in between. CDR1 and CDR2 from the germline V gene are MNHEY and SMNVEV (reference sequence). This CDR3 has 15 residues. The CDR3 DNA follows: TGTGCCGTGGCGGGGGCCGGACAGGGTACAGATACGCAGTATTTT. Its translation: CAVAGAGQGTDTQYF.

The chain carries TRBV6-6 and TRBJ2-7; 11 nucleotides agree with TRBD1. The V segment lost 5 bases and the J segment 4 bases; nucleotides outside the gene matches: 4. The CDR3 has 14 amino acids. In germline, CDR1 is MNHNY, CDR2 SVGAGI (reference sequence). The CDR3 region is CASSRTGGPYEQYF. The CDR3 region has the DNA TGTGCCAGCAGTAGGACAGGGGGCCCGTACGAGCAGTACTTC.

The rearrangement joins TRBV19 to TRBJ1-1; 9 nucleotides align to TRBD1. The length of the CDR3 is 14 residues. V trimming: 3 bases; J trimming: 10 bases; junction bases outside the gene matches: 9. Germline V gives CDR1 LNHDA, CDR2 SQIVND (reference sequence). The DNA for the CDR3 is TGTGCCAGTAGTATCCAGGGACAGGGATTCGCAGCTTTCTTT. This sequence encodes CASSIQGQGFAAFF.

CDR3 bases: TGTGCCAGCAGCTTCCCGACAGGTGGGAACACTGAAGCTTTCTTT. This sequence encodes CASSFPTGGNTEAFF. The chain couples TRBV5-6 to TRBJ1-1, with TRBD1 as a possible D gene (6 bases). Germline-derived CDR1 and CDR2 are SGHDT and YYEEEE. This CDR3 spans 15 amino acids. The ends were cut back, 2 bases at V and 1 base at J, with 12 bases in the middle.